Listed here are 13 T cell receptor beta chains from one sample, sequenced in a study of T cell responses to AZD1222 COVID-19 vaccine. Only in-frame clones appear in the TCRdb table, and some are missing; sequencing was by immunoSEQ multiplex PCR. The sample yields roughly 140,000 clones, about nine tenths seen once. This specimen was peripheral blood, taken on day 0 of MenACWY control vaccination. These receptors were obtained from an adult in good health.

This clone appeared once. The J gene is TRBJ1-5, the V gene TRBV19, with D possibly matching TRBD1 (6 bases). There are 17 residues in the CDR3. V was trimmed by 5 bases and J by 7 bases, leaving 24 bases between them. CDR1 is LNHDA and CDR2 is SQIVND in the germline V gene (reference sequence). CDR3 bases: TGTGCCAGTAGTCGCCCAGGGGCAGGGACGACTGGGCAGCCCCAGCATTTT. Its translation is CASSRPGAGTTGQPQHF. The variable domain in full, with the rest retrieved from reference TRBV19 and TRBJ1-5, is DGGITQSPKYLFRKEGQNVTLSCEQNLNHDAMYWYRQDPGQGLRLIYYSQIVNDFQKGDIAEGYSVSREKKESFPLTVTSAQKNPTAFYLCASSRPGAGTTGQPQHFGDGTRLSIL.

The rearrangement links TRBV19 to TRBJ1-2; 8 positions match TRBD1. V lost 2 bases, J lost 8 bases, and 7 bases stayed unmatched. The CDR3 loop spans 14 amino acids. The germline gives CDR1 LNHDA, CDR2 SQIVND (reference sequence). CDR3 amino acids: CASSIQGAGFGYTF. For the CDR3, the DNA is TGTGCCAGTAGTATACAGGGGGCAGGATTCGGCTACACCTTC.

The gene calls are TRBV27 and TRBJ1-6; 10 bases match TRBD1. V gave up 0 bases and J gave up 13 bases; unmatched junction bases: 6. The CDR3 loop spans 15 amino acids. CDR1 is MNHEY and CDR2 is SMNVEV in the germline V gene (reference sequence). CDR3 loop: CASSLSATGGFPLHF. DNA for the CDR3: TGTGCCAGCAGTTTATCAGCGACAGGGGGCTTTCCCCTCCACTTT.

The gene calls are TRBV5-1 and TRBJ1-3; TRBD1 matches at 7 bases. Germline CDR1 is SGHRS and CDR2 is YFSETQ. V shed 4 bases and J 0 bases; nucleotides not matched to a gene: 10. The CDR3 has 17 amino acids. CDR3: CASSPQARQGSGNTIYF. CDR3 nucleotides: TGCGCCAGCAGCCCACAAGCCCGACAGGGCTCTGGAAACACCATATATTTT.

CDR3 sequence: CAWSDLKGQPQHF. The CDR3 nucleotides are TGTGCCTGGAGTGACCTAAAGGGTCAGCCCCAGCATTTT. J is TRBJ1-5 and V is TRBV30; D unclear. With 1 base removed from V and 6 bases from J, the gap between germline ends came to 10 bases. The CDR3 extends over 13 amino acids. Germline-derived CDR1 and CDR2 are GTSNPN and SVGIG (reference sequence).

The chain links TRBV12-5 to TRBJ1-1; possibly TRBD1 for D (6 bases). The CDR3 is made up of 14 amino acids. Germline V lookup: CDR1 LGHNT, CDR2 FRNRAP. V was clipped by 3 bases and J by 0 bases, with 8 bases between them. The CDR3 reads CASGLGGMNTEAFF. The DNA for the CDR3 is TGTGCTAGTGGTTTAGGGGGGATGAACACTGAAGCTTTCTTT.

The chain carries TRBV5-4 and TRBJ2-1; no definite D call. Germline V gives CDR1 SGHNT, CDR2 YYREEE (reference sequence). This CDR3 contains 13 residues. V was shortened by 1 base and J by 7 bases, with 9 bases between the two germline ends. CDR3: CASSLYAANEQFF. In DNA, the CDR3 is TGTGCCAGCAGCTTGTACGCAGCGAATGAGCAGTTCTTC.

The chain uses TRBV11-3 and TRBJ2-7, with D unresolved. CDR3 length equals 14 residues. CDR1 is SGHNT, CDR2 YENEEA, per germline. Deletions cut 0 bases from V and 0 bases from J, with 6 bases between. The CDR3 reads CASSLEGSSYEQYF. The CDR3 coding sequence is TGTGCCAGCAGCTTAGAGGGCAGCTCCTACGAGCAGTACTTC.

The chain couples TRBV5-6 to TRBJ1-2; D remains unclear. Germline V CDR1 and CDR2: SGHDT, YYEEEE. The CDR3 covers 13 residues. Trimming shortened V by 2 bases and J by 4 bases, and 9 bases separated the two germline ends. CDR3 sequence reads: CASSFGEAYGYTF. In nucleotides, the CDR3 is TGTGCCAGCAGCTTTGGAGAGGCCTATGGCTACACCTTC.

The chain employs TRBV5-1 and TRBJ2-7; D not resolved. CDR3 length equals 15 residues. CDR1 and CDR2 (germline): SGHRS, YFSETQ. V was cut by 4 bases and J by 7 bases, with 21 bases left in between. The CDR3 coding sequence is TGCGCCAGCAGCCCCTCGGCTCGGTACTCGTGGGAGCAGTACTTC. Encoded protein: CASSPSARYSWEQYF.

The gene calls are TRBV5-5 and TRBJ1-3, with D possibly being TRBD1 (5 bases). Trimming cost V 1 base and J 0 bases, with 8 bases left between them. The germline CDR1 and CDR2 sequences are SGHKS and YYEKEE (reference sequence). The CDR3 spans 15 residues. The CDR3 protein is CASSLWGGSGNTIYF. For the CDR3, the DNA is TGTGCCAGCAGCTTGTGGGGGGGCTCTGGAAACACCATATATTTT.

This clone was detected once. The CDR3 spells CASSRQDWGGELFF. The CDR3 DNA sequence: TGTGCCAGCAGCCGACAGGACTGGGGCGGGGAGCTGTTTTTT. The V and J genes are TRBV5-5 and TRBJ2-2, with D possibly being TRBD1 (6 bases). V was cut by 4 bases and J by 7 bases, with 14 bases left in between. CDR1 is SGHKS, CDR2 YYEKEE, per germline (reference sequence). This CDR3 contains 14 residues.

This chain links TRBV6-5 with TRBJ1-2, with D possibly matching TRBD1 (5 bases). V was trimmed by 7 bases and J by 2 bases, leaving 8 bases between them. Germline CDR1 and CDR2: MNHEY and SVGAGI. The CDR3 has 12 residues. CDR3 sequence reads: CASTGTNYGYTF. The CDR3 DNA reads as TGTGCCAGCACAGGGACCAACTATGGCTACACCTTC.